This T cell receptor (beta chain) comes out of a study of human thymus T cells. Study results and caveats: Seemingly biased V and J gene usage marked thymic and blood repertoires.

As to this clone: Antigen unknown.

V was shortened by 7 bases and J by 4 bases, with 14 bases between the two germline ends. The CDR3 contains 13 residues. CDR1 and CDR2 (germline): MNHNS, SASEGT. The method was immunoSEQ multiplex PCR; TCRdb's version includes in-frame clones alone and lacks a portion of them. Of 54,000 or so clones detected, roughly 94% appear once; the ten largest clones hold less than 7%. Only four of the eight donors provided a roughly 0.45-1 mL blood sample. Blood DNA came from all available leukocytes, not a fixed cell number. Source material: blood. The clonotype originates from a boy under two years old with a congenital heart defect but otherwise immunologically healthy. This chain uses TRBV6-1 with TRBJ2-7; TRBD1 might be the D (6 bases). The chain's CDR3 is CASMEDSLYEQYF. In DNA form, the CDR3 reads TGTGCCAGCATGGAGGACAGCCTATACGAGCAGTACTTC.